This TCR beta chain was captured in a study of cytomegalovirus exposure and HLA in healthy donors. Study-wide results and caveats: A later look showed TCR association rates differing by HLA locus, highest for DRB1 and lowest for HLA-C.

Turning to this clone: Its antigen remains unidentified.

The PCR contained 60 Vbeta and 13 Jbeta primers. Using immunoSEQ multiplex PCR, the repertoire was profiled, and TCRdb retains in-frame clones only, with some absent. The sample records around 120,000 clones, approximately 80% being singletons. Germline CDR1 SGHTA, CDR2 FQGNSA. The length of the CDR3 is 14 residues. The V end was cut by 3 bases, the J end by 3 bases, with 8 bases between. The sequenced sample consisted of PBMCs. V and J are TRBV7-2 and TRBJ2-2; D remains unclear. This sequence was found in a woman aged 40 to 50 in good health and CMV-seronegative. The CDR3 nucleotides read TGTGCCAGCAGCTTGTCGCGAGACACCGGGGAGCTGTTTTTT. Protein: CASSLSRDTGELFF.